A single TCR beta chain is shown here with its context. This receptor's antigen is unknown. No base quality values were provided; no much bigger clone lies one nucleotide off. CDR1 LGHNA and CDR2 YNFKEQ were looked up in the germline V gene. The CDR3 spans 16 residues, from the cysteine through the phenylalanine. Just CDR3 DNA is preserved here, 48 bases in frame from base 1. From V the trimming removes 0 bases and from J it removes 9 bases, while the gene matches leave 10 bases of the junction unaccounted for. This sample was taken from a study of cytomegalovirus exposure and HLA in healthy donors (dated by TCRdb to the late 2010s). Regarding the research as a whole: According to a later analysis, the 120 or so validation repertoires were produced on the same platform as the approximately 690 repertoires of the first cohort. The study aimed to test whether cataloging public T cell receptors could reveal signatures of past pathogen exposure. Besides the first cohort of 666 subjects, a separate validation cohort made up of 120 different subjects was used. To predict cytomegalovirus infection status, the study combined high-throughput TCR immunosequencing, statistical association of individual TCRs with disease status, and machine learning.

Library prep was done by the immunoSEQ multiplex PCR assay. Per the original workflow: A statistical classification framework was developed to diagnose cytomegalovirus status using the catalog of TCR beta chain sequences. TCRdb re-hosts the immuneACCESS table, in-frame sequences only. Its copies lack some clones; in the studies checked, an unresolved V gene accounts for under half of them, and the cause for the rest is not known. V, J and clone size were drawn from that table, and D and trimming were deduced from the DNA. The sample table holds 200,000 or so clones, of which 70% to 85% were seen once. Of the sample, 13% falls within the top ten clones. The donors were included in the validation cohort of 100 to 150 subjects, a group kept apart from the approximately 690-subject first cohort. Here is what the overall study found, with its caveats: Most TCR sequences were seen in very few donors, while some public TCRs were found in many individuals. According to the authors, the approach could potentially be generalized to other disease states and immunological phenotypes. The study listed approximately 150 TCR beta chains as associated with cytomegalovirus. In vitro tests confirmed that a few of the cytomegalovirus-associated TCR beta chains recognize cytomegalovirus antigens. The classifier was reported to diagnose cytomegalovirus status with high specificity and sensitivity in both the original and validation cohorts. A later analysis found that TCRs clustered in the first cohort also tended to co-occur in the 120 validation repertoires, with 94% of cluster scores above 0. All 120 or so repertoires were used to score co-occurrence in the validation cohort in a later analysis, because that analysis had no HLA typing for the cohort.

Here the chain combines TRBV4-2 and TRBJ2-1; TRBD2 fits 8 bases in the junction. This clonotype originated in a woman aged 25 to 45 in good health and CMV-seropositive. Sequencing was performed on PBMCs. The CDR3 has the sequence CASSQDPAGGAREQFF. The DNA sequence follows: TGTGCCAGCAGCCAAGATCCCGCGGGAGGCGCGCGTGAGCAGTTCTTC.